These T cell receptor beta chains were read from a single sample in a study of Graves' ophthalmopathy and Graves' hyperthyroidism. TCRdb redid the calling of the multiplex PCR reads with MiXCR, one entry per CDR3 protein. This sample has 400,000 to 500,000 distinct CDR3 sequences; under 25% occur once, and the top ten carry around 3.2%. The source material was peripheral blood. Receptors were obtained from a woman in her late teens or twenties with stable Graves' hyperthyroidism. The CDR3 runs from the conserved cysteine through the conserved F or W.

V,CDR3
TRBV27,CASSLRDRGPEAFF
TRBV12-3/TRBV12-4,CASCRTYGNTIYF
TRBV4-3,CASSQLLQGTYEQYF
TRBV30,CAWSVSATPNQPQHF
TRBV27,CASSNQGQNSYEQYF
TRBV20-1,CSAGDRGDNQPQHF
TRBV19,CASTTLNQPQHF
TRBV12-3/TRBV12-4,CASNQGQGALNEQYF
TRBV6-1,CASSGPGQVDEQYF
TRBV6-1,CASSEAQYTEAFF
TRBV29-1,CSVGQGDYGYTF